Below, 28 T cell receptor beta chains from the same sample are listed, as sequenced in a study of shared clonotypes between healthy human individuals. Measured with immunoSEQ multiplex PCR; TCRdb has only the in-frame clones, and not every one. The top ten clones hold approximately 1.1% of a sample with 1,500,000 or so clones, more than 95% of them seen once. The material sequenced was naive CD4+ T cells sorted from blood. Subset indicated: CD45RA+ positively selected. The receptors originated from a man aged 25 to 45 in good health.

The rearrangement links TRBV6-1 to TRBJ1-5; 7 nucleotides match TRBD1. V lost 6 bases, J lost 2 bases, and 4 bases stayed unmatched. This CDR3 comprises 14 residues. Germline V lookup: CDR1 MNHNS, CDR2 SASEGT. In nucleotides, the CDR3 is TGTGCCAGCAGAAGACAGGGCGGCAATCAGCCCCAGCATTTT. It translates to CASRRQGGNQPQHF.

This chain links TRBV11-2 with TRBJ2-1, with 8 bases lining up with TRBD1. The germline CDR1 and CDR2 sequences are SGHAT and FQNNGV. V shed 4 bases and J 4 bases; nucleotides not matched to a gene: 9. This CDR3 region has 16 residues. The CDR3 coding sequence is TGTGCCAGCAGCTCTAACCGGGACAGGAGATACAATGAGCAGTTCTTC. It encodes CASSSNRDRRYNEQFF.

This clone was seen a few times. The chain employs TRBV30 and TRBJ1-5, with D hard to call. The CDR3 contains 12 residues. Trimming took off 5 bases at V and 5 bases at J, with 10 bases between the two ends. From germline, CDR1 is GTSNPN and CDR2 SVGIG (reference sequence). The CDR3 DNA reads TGTGCCTGGTCCTCAAACGATCAGCCCCAGCATTTT. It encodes CAWSSNDQPQHF.

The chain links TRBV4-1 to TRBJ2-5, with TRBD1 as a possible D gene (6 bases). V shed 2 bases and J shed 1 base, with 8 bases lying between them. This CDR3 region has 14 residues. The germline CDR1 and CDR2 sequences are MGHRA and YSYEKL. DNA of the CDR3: TGCGCCAGCAGCCAACACAGGGCCCAAGAGACCCAGTACTTC. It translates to CASSQHRAQETQYF.

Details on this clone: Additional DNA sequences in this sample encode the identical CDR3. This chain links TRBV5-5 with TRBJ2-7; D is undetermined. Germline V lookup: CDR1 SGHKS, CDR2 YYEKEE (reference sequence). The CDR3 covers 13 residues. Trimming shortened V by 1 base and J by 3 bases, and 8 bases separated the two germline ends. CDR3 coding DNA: TGTGCCAGCAGCTTGTCAACCAGCTACGAGCAGTACTTC. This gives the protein CASSLSTSYEQYF.

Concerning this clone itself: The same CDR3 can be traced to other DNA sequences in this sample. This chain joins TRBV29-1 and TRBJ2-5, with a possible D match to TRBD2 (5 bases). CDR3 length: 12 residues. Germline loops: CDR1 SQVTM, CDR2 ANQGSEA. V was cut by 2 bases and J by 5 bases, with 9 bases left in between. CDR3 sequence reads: CSVESGEETQYF. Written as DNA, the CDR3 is TGCAGCGTTGAATCTGGGGAGGAGACCCAGTACTTC.

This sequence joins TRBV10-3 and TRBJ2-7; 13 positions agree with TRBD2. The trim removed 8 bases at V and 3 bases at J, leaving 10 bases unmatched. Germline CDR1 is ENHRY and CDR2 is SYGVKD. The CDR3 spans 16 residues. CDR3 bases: TGTGCCATCGGCGGACTAGCGGGAGCTGGGGTCTACGAGCAGTACTTC. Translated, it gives CAIGGLAGAGVYEQYF.

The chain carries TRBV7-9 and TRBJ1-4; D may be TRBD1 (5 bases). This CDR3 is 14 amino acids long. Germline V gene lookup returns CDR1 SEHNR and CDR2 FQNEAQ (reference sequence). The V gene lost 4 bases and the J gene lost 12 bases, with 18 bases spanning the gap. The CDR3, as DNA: TGTGCCAGCAGCTCATCCAGTCCCTTAGGGGAACTGTTTTTT. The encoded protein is CASSSSSPLGELFF.

The CDR3 loop is CAWSFGRRHGYTF. In DNA, the CDR3 is TGTGCCTGGAGTTTTGGCAGGCGGCATGGCTACACCTTC. This chain connects TRBV30 to TRBJ1-2; no clear D gene. Germline V gene lookup returns CDR1 GTSNPN and CDR2 SVGIG (reference sequence). V was clipped by 2 bases and J by 6 bases, with 13 bases between them. The CDR3 consists of 13 residues.

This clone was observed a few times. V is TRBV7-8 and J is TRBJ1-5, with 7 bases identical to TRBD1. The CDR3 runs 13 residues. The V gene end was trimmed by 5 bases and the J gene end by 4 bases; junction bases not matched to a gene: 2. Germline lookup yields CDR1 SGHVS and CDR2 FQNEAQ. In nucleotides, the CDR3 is TGTGCCAGCAGCCGGGACAGAAATCAGCCCCAGCATTTT. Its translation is CASSRDRNQPQHF.

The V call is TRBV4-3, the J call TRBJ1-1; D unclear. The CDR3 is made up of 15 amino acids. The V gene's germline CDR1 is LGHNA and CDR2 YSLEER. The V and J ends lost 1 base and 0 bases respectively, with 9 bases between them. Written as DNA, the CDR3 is TGCGCCAGCAGCCAAGCTGGCAGGCTGAACACTGAAGCTTTCTTT. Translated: CASSQAGRLNTEAFF.

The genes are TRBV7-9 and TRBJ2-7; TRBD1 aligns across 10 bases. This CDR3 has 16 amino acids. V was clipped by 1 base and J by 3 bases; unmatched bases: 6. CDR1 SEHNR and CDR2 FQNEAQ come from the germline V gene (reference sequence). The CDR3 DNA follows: TGTGCCAGCAGCTTAGGGTCGGGACAGGGGTACTACGAGCAGTACTTC. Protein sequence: CASSLGSGQGYYEQYF.

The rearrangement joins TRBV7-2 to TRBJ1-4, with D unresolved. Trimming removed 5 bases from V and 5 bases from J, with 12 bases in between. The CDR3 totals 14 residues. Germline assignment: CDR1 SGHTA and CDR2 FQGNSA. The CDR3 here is CASSGQMENEKLFF. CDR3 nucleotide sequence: TGTGCCAGCAGCGGGCAAATGGAGAATGAAAAACTGTTTTTT.

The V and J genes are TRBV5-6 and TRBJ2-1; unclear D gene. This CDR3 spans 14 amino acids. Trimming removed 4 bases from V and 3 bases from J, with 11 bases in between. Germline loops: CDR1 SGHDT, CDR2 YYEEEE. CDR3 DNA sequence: TGTGCCAGCAGCCTAGTGCCCCTCTACAATGAGCAGTTCTTC. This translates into CASSLVPLYNEQFF.

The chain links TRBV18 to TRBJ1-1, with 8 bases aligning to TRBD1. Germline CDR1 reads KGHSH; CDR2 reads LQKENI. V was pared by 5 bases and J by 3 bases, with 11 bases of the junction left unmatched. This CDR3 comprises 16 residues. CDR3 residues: CASSGVQQGGYTEAFF. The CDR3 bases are TGTGCCAGCTCAGGTGTTCAACAGGGGGGATACACTGAAGCTTTCTTT.

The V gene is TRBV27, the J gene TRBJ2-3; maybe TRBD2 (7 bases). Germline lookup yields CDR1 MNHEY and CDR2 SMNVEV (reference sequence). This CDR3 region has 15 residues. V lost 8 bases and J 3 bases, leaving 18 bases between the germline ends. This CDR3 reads CASGKGGRGTDTQYF. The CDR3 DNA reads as TGTGCCAGCGGGAAGGGGGGGAGAGGGACAGATACGCAGTATTTT.

CDR3 residues: CASSLGVAGDTQYF. CDR3 DNA: TGTGCCAGCAGCTTGGGGGTGGCAGGGGATACGCAGTATTTT. This sequence joins TRBV5-4 and TRBJ2-3, with D perhaps matching TRBD1 (5 bases). This CDR3 comprises 14 residues. Trimming pared 0 bases from V and 6 bases from J, leaving 11 bases between. Germline assignment: CDR1 SGHNT and CDR2 YYREEE (reference sequence).

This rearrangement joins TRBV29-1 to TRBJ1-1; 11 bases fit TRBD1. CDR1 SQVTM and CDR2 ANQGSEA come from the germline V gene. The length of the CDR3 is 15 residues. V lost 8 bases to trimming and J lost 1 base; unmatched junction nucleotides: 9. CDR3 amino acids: CSTSDRGLRNTEAFF. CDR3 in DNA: TGCAGCACCTCGGACAGGGGGCTTAGGAACACTGAAGCTTTCTTT.

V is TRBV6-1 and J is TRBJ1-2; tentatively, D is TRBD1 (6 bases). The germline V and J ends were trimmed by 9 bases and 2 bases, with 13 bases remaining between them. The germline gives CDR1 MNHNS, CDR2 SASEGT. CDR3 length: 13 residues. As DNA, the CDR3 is TGTGCCAGTGCGACAGGCACGAACTATGGCTACACCTTC. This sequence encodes CASATGTNYGYTF.

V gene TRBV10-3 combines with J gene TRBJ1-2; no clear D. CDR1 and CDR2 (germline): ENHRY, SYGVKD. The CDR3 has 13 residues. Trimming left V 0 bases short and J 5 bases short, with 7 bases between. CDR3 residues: CAISESLEYGYTF. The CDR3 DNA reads TGTGCCATCAGTGAGTCGCTAGAATATGGCTACACCTTC.

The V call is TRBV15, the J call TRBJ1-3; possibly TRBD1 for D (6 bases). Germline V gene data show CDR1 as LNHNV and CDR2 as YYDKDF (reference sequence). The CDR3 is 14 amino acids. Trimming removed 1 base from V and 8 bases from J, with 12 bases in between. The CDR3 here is CATSRASGGHTIYF. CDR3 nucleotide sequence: TGTGCCACCAGCAGAGCGTCCGGGGGGCACACCATATATTTT.

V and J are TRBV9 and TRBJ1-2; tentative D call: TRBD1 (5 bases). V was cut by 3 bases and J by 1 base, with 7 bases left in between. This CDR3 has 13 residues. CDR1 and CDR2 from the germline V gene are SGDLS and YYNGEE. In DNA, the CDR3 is TGTGCCAGCAGCGGGGACCTTAACTATGGCTACACCTTC. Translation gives CASSGDLNYGYTF.

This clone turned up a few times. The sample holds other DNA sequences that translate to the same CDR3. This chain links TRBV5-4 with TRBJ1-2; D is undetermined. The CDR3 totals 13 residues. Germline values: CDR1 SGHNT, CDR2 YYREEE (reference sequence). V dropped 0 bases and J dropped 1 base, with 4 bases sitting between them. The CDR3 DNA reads TGTGCCAGCAGCTTGGACAGTAACTATGGCTACACCTTC. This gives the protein CASSLDSNYGYTF.

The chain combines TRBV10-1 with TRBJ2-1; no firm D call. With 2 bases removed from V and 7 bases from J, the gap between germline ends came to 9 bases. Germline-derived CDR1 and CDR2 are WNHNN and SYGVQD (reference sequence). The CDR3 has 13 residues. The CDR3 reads CASSERLQNEQFF. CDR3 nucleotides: TGCGCCAGCAGTGAGCGCCTCCAAAATGAGCAGTTCTTC.

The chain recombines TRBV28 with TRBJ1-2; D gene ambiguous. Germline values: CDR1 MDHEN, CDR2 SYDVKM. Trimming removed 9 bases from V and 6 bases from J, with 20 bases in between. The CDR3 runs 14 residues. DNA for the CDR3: TGTGCCAGTACCCTCCCAAGGGAGAAGGATGGCTACACCTTC. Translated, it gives CASTLPREKDGYTF.

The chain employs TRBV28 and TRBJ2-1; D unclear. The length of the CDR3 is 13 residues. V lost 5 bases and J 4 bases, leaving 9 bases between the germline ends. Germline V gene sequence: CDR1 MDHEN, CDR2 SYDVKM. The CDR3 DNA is TGTGCCAGCAGTGGCGGCACGTACAATGAGCAGTTCTTC. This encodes CASSGGTYNEQFF.

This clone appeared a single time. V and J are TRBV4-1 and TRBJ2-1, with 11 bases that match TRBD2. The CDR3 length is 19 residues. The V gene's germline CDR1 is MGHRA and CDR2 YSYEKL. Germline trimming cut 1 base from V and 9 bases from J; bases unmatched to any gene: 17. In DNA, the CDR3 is TGCGCCAGCAGCCAAGTCCCCCCCGGACTAGCGGGCGGAGGAAGTGAGCAGTTCTTC. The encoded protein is CASSQVPPGLAGGGSEQFF.

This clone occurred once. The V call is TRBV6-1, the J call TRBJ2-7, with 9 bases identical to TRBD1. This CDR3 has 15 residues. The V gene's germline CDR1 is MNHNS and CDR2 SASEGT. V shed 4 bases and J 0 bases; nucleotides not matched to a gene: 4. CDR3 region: CASSGWTGDSYEQYF. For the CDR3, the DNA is TGTGCCAGCAGTGGCTGGACAGGGGACTCCTACGAGCAGTACTTC.